This T cell receptor (beta chain) was identified during a study of CD8+CD57+ T cells in acquired aplastic anemia. Genomic DNA, the template, was used for profiling of the TCR beta VDJ and CDR3. TCRdb re-analysed the reads in MiXCR, keeping a single row per CDR3 protein. This table has 170,000 or so distinct CDR3 sequences, around half appearing once. Sequenced patients had shown CD8+CD57+ cell expansion by flow cytometry. Between the trimmed V and J ends, which lost 3 bases and 1 base, there was a span of 9 bases. This CDR3 is 15 amino acids long. Germline CDR1 reads MDHEN; CDR2 reads SYDVKM. Sequenced: sorted CD4+, CD8+, or CD8+CD57+ T cells (not recorded which) from PBMCs. The chain has TRBV28 and TRBJ2-2; D is perhaps TRBD1 (6 bases). The clonotype originates from a human donor with aplastic anemia. The CDR3 DNA follows: TGTGCCAGCAGTTTGCGAGGGGGGAACACCGGGGAGCTGTTTTTT. Its translation: CASSLRGGNTGELFF.